What follows are 23 T cell receptor beta chains derived from one specimen sequenced in a study of neurological immune-mediated disorders. Using its own MiXCR run on the 5' RACE reads, TCRdb lists one record per CDR3 protein. This sample yields more than 45,000 distinct CDR3 sequences, of which around 3.4% are seen a single time; about 5.5% belongs to the top ten. Sequences were obtained from PBMCs. Source of these receptors: a man aged 35 to 55 with multiple sclerosis.

This clonotype showed up many times. The chain joins TRBV20-1 to TRBJ1-2; D is undetermined. The CDR3 spans 14 residues. With 6 bases removed from V and 4 bases from J, the gap between germline ends came to 18 bases. The germline gives CDR1 DFQATT, CDR2 SNEGSKA (reference sequence). CDR3 DNA: TGCAGTGCCAGGCATGGGCAGACCTCCTATGGCTACACCTTC. Translating it yields CSARHGQTSYGYTF.

At least ten counts were recorded for this clonotype. The genes are TRBV9 and TRBJ2-1, with D hard to call. Trimming took off 0 bases at V and 10 bases at J, with 8 bases between the two ends. The CDR3 length is 12 residues. Germline CDR1 and CDR2: SGDLS and YYNGEE. CDR3 region: CASSVASHEQFF. CDR3 DNA: TGTGCCAGCAGCGTAGCAAGTCACGAGCAGTTCTTC.

This clonotype was found a few times. The chain uses TRBV6-1 and TRBJ1-2; D remains ambiguous. There are 16 residues in the CDR3. Germline CDR1 and CDR2: MNHNS and SASEGT. V dropped 1 base and J dropped 3 bases, with 15 bases sitting between them. CDR3: CASSEGPTPNYYGYTF. The DNA for the CDR3 is TGTGCCAGCAGTGAAGGGCCCACCCCGAACTACTATGGCTACACCTTC.

This clonotype was detected many times. V gene TRBV12-3 or TRBV12-4 combines with J gene TRBJ1-2, with TRBD1 matching 10 bases. Losses at the gene ends were 6 bases for V and 2 bases for J; bases not matched to a gene: 6. The CDR3 runs to 15 residues. The CDR3 here is CASSYWDRGNYGYTF. Written as DNA, the CDR3 is TGTGCCAGCAGCTACTGGGACAGGGGCAACTATGGCTACACCTTC.

The chain joins TRBV6-5 to TRBJ2-7; D is possibly TRBD1 or TRBD2 (6 bases each). Trimming took 7 bases from V and 3 from J, leaving 16 bases between them. CDR3 length: 14 amino acids. Germline V gene sequence: CDR1 MNHEY, CDR2 SVGAGI. For the CDR3, the DNA is TGTGCCAGCACTTCCGGGGGCTTGGGCTACGAGCAGTACTTC. As protein: CASTSGGLGYEQYF.

The sample holds many counts of this clonotype. The rearrangement uses TRBV27 and TRBJ1-2; D is possibly TRBD1 (6 bases). The germline CDR1 and CDR2 sequences are MNHEY and SMNVEV (reference sequence). Trimming stripped 5 bases from V and 2 bases from J, with 9 bases between. The CDR3 spans 13 residues. CDR3 sequence reads: CASSVQGNYGYTF. CDR3 sequence (DNA): TGTGCCAGCAGTGTACAGGGAAACTATGGCTACACCTTC.

This chain links TRBV10-1 with TRBJ1-1; D ambiguous. The CDR3 is 13 amino acids. CDR1 and CDR2 from the germline V gene are WNHNN and SYGVQD (reference sequence). Written as DNA, the CDR3 is TGCGCGAGGAGGCCTAAAGAGAACACTGAAGCTTTCTTT. This codes for CARRPKENTEAFF.

In its sample, this clonotype was seen many times. The junction differs from germline at one of its ends, possibly a read error. The chain's CDR3 is CASSLSGQLNSPLNF. Here the CDR3 DNA reads TGCGCCAGCAGCCTCTCGGGACAGCTTAATTCACCCCTCAACTTT. J is TRBJ1-6 and V is TRBV4-1; 7 bases align to TRBD1. The germline V gene encodes CDR1 MGHRA and CDR2 YSYEKL. This CDR3 comprises 15 residues.

This clonotype was seen repeatedly, ten times or more. This chain uses TRBV6-6 with TRBJ2-4; TRBD1 matches at 8 bases. V was pared by 1 base and J by 1 base, with 6 bases of the junction left unmatched. The CDR3 spans 17 residues. CDR1 MNHNY and CDR2 SVGAGI come from the germline V gene (reference sequence). CDR3 loop: CASSYLTGEEAKNIQYF. The CDR3 region has the DNA TGTGCCAGCAGTTACTTGACAGGGGAGGAGGCCAAAAACATTCAGTACTTC.

This clonotype has a count of ten or more. For the CDR3, the DNA is TGCAGTGCTAGAGTACTCCCCCCAGCGGGGGCCCACAATGAGCAGTTCTTC. Translated, it gives CSARVLPPAGAHNEQFF. V and J are TRBV20-1 and TRBJ2-1; TRBD2 matches 8 bases. The junction had 13 bases not matched to a gene; V was cut back by 1 base and J by 5 bases. The length of the CDR3 is 17 residues. Germline V CDR1 and CDR2: DFQATT, SNEGSKA (reference sequence).

This clonotype was observed many times. The CDR3 loop is CASSAGGDQPQHF. As DNA, the CDR3 is TGCGCCAGCAGCGCAGGGGGGGATCAGCCCCAGCATTTT. V gene TRBV5-1 combines with J gene TRBJ1-5, with 7 bases lining up with TRBD1. The CDR3 has 13 residues. Germline CDR1 SGHRS, CDR2 YFSETQ. Germline trimming cut 4 bases from V and 5 bases from J; bases unmatched to any gene: 3.

This clonotype was counted at least ten times. This chain joins TRBV24-1 and TRBJ2-5; D remains unclear. Trimming took 7 bases from V and 2 from J, leaving 10 bases between them. Germline CDR1 is KGHDR and CDR2 is SFDVKD. The CDR3 is made up of 13 amino acids. DNA for the CDR3: TGTGCCACCAGCTCGGACCTTCAAGAGACCCAGTACTTC. As protein: CATSSDLQETQYF.

The V gene is TRBV10-1, the J gene TRBJ1-1; D unclear. Germline V CDR1 and CDR2: WNHNN, SYGVQD (reference sequence). The CDR3 extends over 14 amino acids. Trimming left V 0 bases short and J 6 bases short, with 11 bases between. CDR3 coding DNA: TGCGCCAGCAGTGAGTCGACCGGTTCCCCTGAAGCTTTCTTT. It is translated as CASSESTGSPEAFF.

The rearrangement joins TRBV6-6 to TRBJ1-2; D possibly corresponds to TRBD1 (5 bases). The CDR3 runs 12 residues. Germline CDR1 is MNHNY and CDR2 is SVGAGI (reference sequence). Between the trimmed V and J ends, which lost 5 bases and 4 bases, there was a span of 8 bases. The CDR3, as DNA: TGTGCCAGCAGTGACGACAGCTATGGCTACACCTTC. Its translation: CASSDDSYGYTF.

This clonotype was observed many times. The rearrangement links TRBV20-1 to TRBJ2-5, with a possible D match to TRBD1 (5 bases). This CDR3 has 16 amino acids. The V gene's germline CDR1 is DFQATT and CDR2 SNEGSKA (reference sequence). V was trimmed by 0 bases and J by 0 bases, leaving 14 bases between them. CDR3 protein: CSARDRSPDNQETQYF. The CDR3 region has the DNA TGCAGTGCTAGAGATCGGAGCCCGGACAACCAAGAGACCCAGTACTTC.

This clonotype was detected ten times or more. The J gene is TRBJ1-2, the V gene TRBV11-2, with D maybe TRBD1 (5 bases). The V end lost 8 bases, the J end lost 4 bases, and 11 bases lay between the germline ends. CDR1 and CDR2 from the germline V gene are SGHAT and FQNNGV. The CDR3 loop spans 12 amino acids. DNA for the CDR3: TGTGCCAGCCGCCAAGACAGCTATGGCTACACCTTC. This gives the protein CASRQDSYGYTF.

This clonotype was detected many times. V usage is TRBV28 and J usage is TRBJ1-2; weak D call: TRBD1 (5 bases). CDR3 length: 13 residues. V dropped 2 bases and J dropped 3 bases, with 7 bases sitting between them. Germline lookup yields CDR1 MDHEN and CDR2 SYDVKM. In nucleotides, the CDR3 is TGTGCCAGCAGTTTACGGGGGGACTATGGCTACACCTTC. Translating gives CASSLRGDYGYTF.

This clonotype was picked up many times. The chain joins TRBV20-1 to TRBJ2-7; D possibly corresponds to TRBD2 (6 bases). Germline V gives CDR1 DFQATT, CDR2 SNEGSKA (reference sequence). The V end lost 1 base, the J end lost 0 bases, and 16 bases lay between the germline ends. The CDR3 consists of 16 residues. CDR3 sequence: CSARAPGLSSSYEQYF. The DNA for the CDR3 is TGCAGTGCTAGAGCCCCGGGACTGAGTAGCTCCTACGAGCAGTACTTC.

In this sample, this clonotype turned up many times. The chain has TRBV12-3 or TRBV12-4 and TRBJ2-7, with TRBD2 as a possible D gene (7 bases). V lost 1 base and J lost 0, with 13 bases in between. This CDR3 comprises 16 residues. The CDR3 reads CASSLGRGRSSYEQYF. DNA for the CDR3: TGTGCCAGCAGTTTAGGGCGGGGGCGTAGCTCCTACGAGCAGTACTTC.

In this sample, this clonotype turned up many times. V gene TRBV5-1 combines with J gene TRBJ1-6; unclear D gene. The ends were cut back, 0 bases at V and 3 bases at J, with 4 bases in the middle. CDR3 size: 14 residues. The germline CDR1 and CDR2 sequences are SGHRS and YFSETQ. As DNA, the CDR3 is TGCGCCAGCAGCTTGGGACACTATAATTCACCCCTCCACTTT. Amino acids: CASSLGHYNSPLHF.

This clonotype occurred many times. The V gene is TRBV28, the J gene TRBJ2-3; 11 nucleotides agree with TRBD2. Germline CDR1 MDHEN, CDR2 SYDVKM. This CDR3 is 14 amino acids long. V lost 5 bases and J lost 7; bases outside the gene matches: 5. CDR3 in amino acids: CASSTMTSGNTQYF. CDR3 coding DNA: TGTGCCAGCAGTACTATGACTAGCGGGAATACGCAGTATTTT.

This clonotype was seen at least ten times. The chain joins TRBV6-5 to TRBJ1-2; D is unresolved. Per germline, CDR1 MNHEY and CDR2 SVGAGI. The CDR3 extends over 13 amino acids. V lost 5 bases and J 2 bases, leaving 9 bases between the germline ends. The CDR3 protein is CASSPKPNYGYTF. CDR3 DNA: TGTGCCAGCAGTCCCAAACCGAACTATGGCTACACCTTC.

This clonotype was counted many times. The chain uses TRBV5-1 and TRBJ1-2, with D perhaps TRBD1 (5 bases). V lost 4 bases, J lost 3 bases, and 16 bases lay in between. The CDR3 covers 15 residues. In germline, CDR1 is SGHRS, CDR2 YFSETQ. CDR3 in DNA: TGCGCCAGCAGCCCTGAGGGTCAGGGATACTATGGCTACACCTTC. The encoded protein is CASSPEGQGYYGYTF. Supplemented by reference TRBV5-1 and TRBJ1-2, the full variable domain reads KAGVTQTPRYLIKTRGQQVTLSCSPISGHRSVSWYQQTPGQGLQFLFEYFSETQRNKGNFPGRFSGRQFSNSRSEMNVSTLELGDSALYLCASSPEGQGYYGYTFGSGTRLTVV.